The 20 T cell receptor beta chains below all came from one sample that was sequenced in a study of blood T cells in healthy people across ages. The use of a sample-barcoded 5' primer and a J-beta primer mix characterized a second PCR of roughly 6 to 11 cycles. Via MiXCR, TCRdb re-called the 5' RACE reads, giving one row per CDR3 protein. The data show 800,000 or so distinct CDR3 sequences, more than 20% seen once. These data are also associated with another study on T cells of mothers and their children.

Sequenced input: blood. The receptors here all came from a boy under 18 in good health.

This clonotype has more than one count but fewer than ten. The chain is built from TRBV6-2 or TRBV6-3 and TRBJ2-1; 7 bases map to TRBD1. Germline CDR1 is MNHEY and CDR2 is SVGEGT. Trimming took 0 bases from V and 6 from J; bases not matched to a gene: 5. The CDR3 sequence is 15 residues long. CDR3 bases: TGTGCCAGCAGTTACTCAGAGGGGGCGCGCAATGAGCAGTTCTTC. Translating it yields CASSYSEGARNEQFF.

The chain carries TRBV29-1 and TRBJ2-5; 7 positions match TRBD1. The CDR3 contains 14 residues. Trimming removed 3 bases from V and 3 bases from J; junction bases left unmatched: 7. Germline values: CDR1 SQVTM, CDR2 ANQGSEA. The CDR3 nucleotides read TGCAGCGTTGAGCCCCCGGGACAGAAAGAGACCCAGTACTTC. It is translated as CSVEPPGQKETQYF.

This clonotype was counted between two and nine times. The chain combines TRBV6-1 with TRBJ1-2; TRBD1 is a possible D gene (5 bases). The V and J ends lost 3 bases and 4 bases respectively, with 15 bases between them. CDR1 is MNHNS, CDR2 SASEGT, per germline. The CDR3 extends over 15 amino acids. CDR3 sequence reads: CASSDLHGGSYGYTF. CDR3 sequence (DNA): TGTGCCAGCAGTGATCTGCATGGGGGTTCCTATGGCTACACCTTC.

This sequence joins TRBV21-1 and TRBJ2-5; the D segment call TRBD2 is taken from the table without a DNA check. TRBV21-1 constitutes a pseudogene. The CDR3 spans 12 residues. The CDR3 bases are TGTGCCAGACTAGAAAAACAAGAGACCCAGTACTTC. Translating it yields CARLEKQETQYF.

This chain uses TRBV27 with TRBJ1-1, with D possibly being TRBD1 (6 bases). The V gene lost 3 bases and the J gene lost 4 bases, with 12 bases spanning the gap. The CDR3 sequence is 14 residues long. Germline V lookup: CDR1 MNHEY, CDR2 SMNVEV (reference sequence). CDR3 in DNA: TGTGCCAGCAGTTTTGTGGGGGCGGGCACTGAAGCTTTCTTT. It is translated as CASSFVGAGTEAFF.

This clonotype has a single count. The chain uses TRBV5-4 and TRBJ2-5, with unresolved D. Matching the DNA end better, TRBJ2-1 makes the J call doubtful. This CDR3 region has 13 residues. Germline V gene sequence: CDR1 SGHNT, CDR2 YYREEE (reference sequence). The CDR3 bases are TGTGCCAGCAGCTCAGCCCTAGAGAATGAGCAGTTCTTC. Its translation is CASSSALENEQFF.

In nucleotides, the CDR3 is TGTGCCAGCAGCACAGGGACAGGGGCCCTAGGAGCCAAAAACATTCAGTACTTC. Its protein is CASSTGTGALGAKNIQYF. The chain has TRBV7-2 and TRBJ2-4; 10 bases agree with TRBD1. The CDR3 spans 18 residues. The V segment lost 5 bases and the J segment 0 bases; nucleotides outside the gene matches: 10. Germline V gives CDR1 SGHTA, CDR2 FQGNSA.

CDR3 residues: CATSGDRSGRDEQFF. The CDR3 nucleotides are TGTGCCACCAGTGGGGACAGATCTGGCAGGGATGAGCAGTTCTTC. The chain has TRBV24-1 and TRBJ2-1; 7 bases match TRBD1. The germline V gene has CDR1 KGHDR and CDR2 SFDVKD. J gave up 8 bases and V 5 bases, and 11 bases lay outside the gene matches. There are 15 residues in the CDR3.

Only a few counts were recorded for this clonotype. The chain combines TRBV27 with TRBJ2-1; the D gene is possibly TRBD1 (5 bases). The CDR3 contains 15 residues. The V end was cut by 3 bases, the J end by 4 bases, with 13 bases between. Per germline, CDR1 MNHEY and CDR2 SMNVEV (reference sequence). CDR3: CASSLAGNLYNEQFF. In nucleotides, the CDR3 is TGTGCCAGCAGTTTGGCAGGGAACCTATACAATGAGCAGTTCTTC.

This clonotype has more than one count but fewer than ten. The genes are TRBV6-5 and TRBJ2-3; TRBD2 aligns across 8 bases. Trimming took 0 bases from V and 0 from J; bases not matched to a gene: 8. This CDR3 is built from 18 residues. Germline V gene lookup returns CDR1 MNHEY and CDR2 SVGAGI. In DNA, the CDR3 is TGTGCCAGCAGTTACTCCTTCGGAGCGGGGGATAGCACAGATACGCAGTATTTT. Translated: CASSYSFGAGDSTDTQYF.

The V call is TRBV30, the J call TRBJ2-3; tentative D call: TRBD1 (5 bases). This CDR3 has 15 amino acids. Looked up from germline, CDR1 is GTSNPN and CDR2 is SVGIG (reference sequence). Between the trimmed V and J ends, which lost 5 bases and 1 base, there was a span of 16 bases. CDR3 amino acids: CAWDQAGYGTDTQYF. As DNA, the CDR3 is TGTGCCTGGGATCAAGCAGGGTATGGCACAGATACGCAGTATTTT.

This clonotype has more than one count but fewer than ten. The chain recombines TRBV7-2 with TRBJ2-7; 9 bases are a match to TRBD1. Trimming cost V 6 bases and J 4 bases; bases outside gene matches: 10. CDR1 is SGHTA, CDR2 FQGNSA, per germline. The CDR3 is 15 residues long. The CDR3 DNA sequence: TGTGCCAGCAGAGGTCCGGGACAGGGTGGGTACGAGCAGTACTTC. This codes for CASRGPGQGGYEQYF.

The chain combines TRBV28 with TRBJ2-1; either TRBD1 or TRBD2 may fit D (7 bases each). Germline CDR1 MDHEN, CDR2 SYDVKM. The CDR3 consists of 16 residues. The germline V and J ends were trimmed by 6 bases and 0 bases, with 15 bases remaining between them. The CDR3 coding sequence is TGTGCCAGCAGGCAGGGGGGGGACAGCTCCTACAATGAGCAGTTCTTC. Amino acids: CASRQGGDSSYNEQFF.

This rearrangement joins TRBV24-1 to TRBJ2-1; possible D gene TRBD1, 5 bases. CDR1 is KGHDR and CDR2 is SFDVKD in the germline V gene. The length of the CDR3 is 17 residues. V shed 1 base and J shed 2 bases, with 14 bases lying between them. CDR3 loop: CATSDLGAGSAYNEQFF. CDR3 sequence (DNA): TGTGCCACCAGTGATTTAGGGGCTGGCAGCGCCTACAATGAGCAGTTCTTC.

The rearrangement joins TRBV19 to TRBJ2-5, with TRBD1 identical over 9 bases. TRBJ2-7 matches the DNA end more closely, so the J call is doubtful. Germline lookup yields CDR1 LNHDA and CDR2 SQIVND (reference sequence). CDR3 size: 17 residues. In nucleotides, the CDR3 is TGTGCCAGTAGTATAGAATACGGGACAGGGAACTCCTACGAGCAGTACTTC. Translated: CASSIEYGTGNSYEQYF.

The chain is built from TRBV7-2 and TRBJ1-2; D is perhaps TRBD1 (5 bases). The CDR3 consists of 14 residues. Deletions cut 2 bases from V and 6 bases from J, with 13 bases between. Germline CDR1 SGHTA, CDR2 FQGNSA. In DNA, the CDR3 is TGTGCCAGCAGCTTACCCCGAGGGGTGGATGGCTACACCTTC. This translates into CASSLPRGVDGYTF.

This chain connects TRBV7-2 to TRBJ2-1; possible D gene TRBD1, 6 bases. The length of the CDR3 is 15 residues. Germline V gives CDR1 SGHTA, CDR2 FQGNSA. V was pared by 5 bases and J by 4 bases, with 15 bases between. CDR3 coding DNA: TGTGCCAGCAGCATATTTCCGGGGACATACAATGAGCAGTTCTTC. It specifies CASSIFPGTYNEQFF.

This clonotype appeared a few times. The chain combines TRBV28 with TRBJ2-1; D is unclear. Germline CDR1 reads MDHEN; CDR2 reads SYDVKM. V lost 3 bases, J lost 8 bases, and 14 bases lay in between. This CDR3 is built from 14 residues. CDR3 region: CASSFIRIRDEQFF. CDR3 sequence (DNA): TGTGCCAGCAGTTTTATCAGGATTCGGGATGAGCAGTTCTTC.

V is TRBV24-1 and J is TRBJ1-2; unclear D gene. The V and J ends lost 4 bases and 6 bases respectively, with 14 bases between them. The germline gives CDR1 KGHDR, CDR2 SFDVKD. The CDR3 loop spans 14 amino acids. The CDR3 is CATSDSLWTNGYTF. The CDR3 DNA sequence: TGTGCCACCAGTGACTCTCTTTGGACCAATGGCTACACCTTC.

This clonotype was found many times. The rearrangement uses TRBV28 and TRBJ2-6, with 7 bases lining up with TRBD1. Looked up from germline, CDR1 is MDHEN and CDR2 is SYDVKM. The CDR3 contains 15 residues. The V segment lost 6 bases and the J segment 4 bases; nucleotides outside the gene matches: 6. The CDR3 bases are TGTGCCAGCAGCGAACAGGGGAGCGGGGCCAACGTCCTGACTTTC. This encodes CASSEQGSGANVLTF.